The 23 T cell receptor beta chains below were found in one sample sequenced in a study of CD8 T cells in Susac syndrome. An amount of RNA that ranged from roughly 0.5 to 1 ug was reverse transcribed with random hexamers. Using its own MiXCR run on the immunoSEQ multiplex PCR reads, TCRdb lists one record per CDR3 protein. The sample lists some 120,000 distinct CDR3 sequences; roughly 94% were seen once. Sequencing used CD4+ T cells from PBMCs. The receptors originated from a human donor with multiple sclerosis.

The rearrangement uses TRBV20-1 and TRBJ2-2; D could derive from TRBD1 or TRBD2 (5 bases each). V was shortened by 0 bases and J by 5 bases, with 10 bases between the two germline ends. Germline V lookup: CDR1 DFQATT, CDR2 SNEGSKA (reference sequence). This CDR3 is 14 amino acids long. The CDR3 region is CSARDSGRTGELFF. The CDR3, as DNA: TGCAGTGCTAGAGATTCAGGGAGAACCGGGGAGCTGTTTTTT.

The CDR3 region has the DNA TGCGCCAGCAGCCAAGGCAATGGTGGCTACCACAATGAGCAGTTCTTC. It translates to CASSQGNGGYHNEQFF. The chain combines TRBV4-3 with TRBJ2-1, with D hard to call. With 1 base removed from V and 5 bases from J, the gap between germline ends came to 15 bases. The CDR3 extends over 16 amino acids. Germline CDR1 and CDR2: LGHNA and YSLEER.

This chain connects TRBV20-1 to TRBJ2-1; D tentatively fits TRBD1 or TRBD2 (5 bases each). There are 16 residues in the CDR3. The V gene's germline CDR1 is DFQATT and CDR2 SNEGSKA (reference sequence). Deletions cut 1 base from V and 0 bases from J, with 13 bases between. The CDR3 protein is CSARGRGLSSYNEQFF. Written as DNA, the CDR3 is TGCAGTGCTAGAGGCCGGGGCTTAAGCTCCTACAATGAGCAGTTCTTC.

The chain joins TRBV7-9 to TRBJ2-3; D possibly uses TRBD1 or TRBD2 (5 bases each). Trimming shortened V by 4 bases and J by 3 bases, and 11 bases separated the two germline ends. The CDR3 sequence is 14 residues long. Germline V gene lookup returns CDR1 SEHNR and CDR2 FQNEAQ (reference sequence). The CDR3 protein is CASSWDAFTDTQYF. Here the CDR3 DNA reads TGTGCCAGCAGCTGGGACGCCTTTACAGATACGCAGTATTTT.

This chain links TRBV10-3 with TRBJ2-6; 7 bases map to TRBD2. Germline CDR1 and CDR2: ENHRY and SYGVKD. J was trimmed by 0 bases and V by 6 bases; bases with no gene match: 5. This CDR3 region has 16 residues. In DNA form, the CDR3 reads TGTGCCATCAGCCAGGGACTAACCTCTGGGGCCAACGTCCTGACTTTC. Protein sequence: CAISQGLTSGANVLTF.

The chain has TRBV7-9 and TRBJ2-2; D may match TRBD1 or TRBD2 (5 bases each). With 6 bases removed from V and 8 bases from J, the gap between germline ends came to 16 bases. Per the germline V gene, CDR1 is SEHNR and CDR2 is FQNEAQ (reference sequence). The CDR3 sequence is 14 residues long. This chain's CDR3 is CASRFQWDVGELFF. CDR3 nucleotide sequence: TGTGCCAGCAGATTCCAATGGGACGTAGGGGAGCTGTTTTTT. The variable domain in full, with the rest retrieved from reference TRBV7-9 and TRBJ2-2, is DTGVSQNPRHKITKRGQNVTFRCDPISEHNRLYWYRQTLGQGPEFLTYFQNEAQLEKSRLLSDRFSAERPKGSFSTLEIQRTEQGDSAMYLCASRFQWDVGELFFGEGSRLTVL.

The J gene is TRBJ2-7, the V gene TRBV12-3 or TRBV12-4, with 7 bases lining up with TRBD1. The CDR3 has 15 residues. With 2 bases clipped from V and 7 bases from J, the junction kept 11 bases outside the gene matches. CDR3 nucleotide sequence: TGTGCCAGCAGTTTACGCCGGGACAGTCCGGGGGAGCAGTACTTC. Its protein is CASSLRRDSPGEQYF.

V gene TRBV6-5 combines with J gene TRBJ2-5, with TRBD2 matching 7 bases. The germline V gene encodes CDR1 MNHEY and CDR2 SVGAGI. The CDR3 has 15 residues. Unmatched junction bases numbered 9, after V lost 5 bases and J lost 3 bases. The CDR3 spells CASSPVLTSEETQYF. CDR3 DNA: TGTGCCAGCAGTCCCGTACTTACTAGCGAAGAGACCCAGTACTTC.

This chain links TRBV20-1 with TRBJ2-1; TRBD1 matches 7 bases. This CDR3 is built from 12 residues. From germline, CDR1 is DFQATT and CDR2 SNEGSKA (reference sequence). The V segment lost 7 bases and the J segment 8 bases; nucleotides outside the gene matches: 8. DNA for the CDR3: TGCAGTGGCGACAGGGTTGGGGATGAGCAGTTCTTC. As protein: CSGDRVGDEQFF.

The genes are TRBV7-2 and TRBJ1-2; 9 bases map to TRBD1. The ends lost 7 bases at V and 7 bases at J; junction bases unmatched: 4. The CDR3 loop spans 12 amino acids. The germline gives CDR1 SGHTA, CDR2 FQGNSA. CDR3: CASKLQGAGYTF. CDR3 bases: TGTGCCAGCAAGTTACAGGGGGCTGGCTACACCTTC.

Here the CDR3 DNA reads TGTGCCAGCAGTTACTCGGTAGGGGGTTCCTACGAGCAGTACTTC. The encoded protein is CASSYSVGGSYEQYF. This rearrangement joins TRBV6-5 to TRBJ2-7; TRBD1 might be the D (6 bases). V was pared by 0 bases and J by 1 base, with 10 bases between. This CDR3 spans 15 amino acids. Germline loops: CDR1 MNHEY, CDR2 SVGAGI.

The chain is built from TRBV2 and TRBJ2-1; no reliable D call. Germline CDR1 is SNHLY and CDR2 is FYNNEI. Trimming removed 8 bases at V and 5 bases at J, with 10 bases between. The CDR3 sequence is 12 residues long. Here the CDR3 DNA reads TGTGCCAGCCCCCCGGAGAACAATGAGCAGTTCTTC. It codes for CASPPENNEQFF.

The V call is TRBV18, the J call TRBJ2-7; D unclear. The V gene lost 6 bases and the J gene lost 6 bases, with 12 bases spanning the gap. The CDR3 sequence is 12 residues long. Germline CDR1 reads KGHSH; CDR2 reads LQKENI. Written as DNA, the CDR3 is TGTGCCAGCTCCCCGCTGGTTGGCGAGCAGTACTTC. It specifies CASSPLVGEQYF.

CDR3: CASITNSGNTEAFF. DNA for the CDR3: TGTGCCAGCATTACTAATTCCGGGAACACTGAAGCTTTCTTT. This chain uses TRBV12-3 or TRBV12-4 with TRBJ1-1, with unresolved D. Trimming took 7 bases from V and 1 from J, leaving 13 bases between them. This CDR3 has 14 amino acids.

The rearrangement links TRBV12-3 or TRBV12-4 to TRBJ2-5, with D perhaps TRBD1 (6 bases). The CDR3 totals 14 residues. Trimming stripped 7 bases from V and 5 bases from J, with 17 bases between. CDR3 nucleotides: TGTGCCAGCATCCGGCAGGGGCTTGGGGAGACCCAGTACTTC. Translating gives CASIRQGLGETQYF.

The rearrangement links TRBV3-1 to TRBJ2-7; 8 nucleotides line up with TRBD1. J lost 3 bases, V lost 4 bases, and 8 bases had no gene match. Germline V lookup: CDR1 LGHDT, CDR2 YNNKEL (reference sequence). The CDR3 is made up of 15 amino acids. The CDR3 reads CASSRGQGVDYEQYF. The CDR3 nucleotides are TGTGCCAGCAGCCGTGGACAGGGTGTTGACTACGAGCAGTACTTC.

The chain joins TRBV18 to TRBJ1-5, with D possibly matching TRBD1 (6 bases). The CDR3 is 15 amino acids. Germline CDR1 KGHSH, CDR2 LQKENI. V was clipped by 3 bases and J by 4 bases, with 13 bases between them. The CDR3 coding sequence is TGTGCCAGCTCACCTCAGGGGAACGGAAATCAGCCCCAGCATTTT. Translating gives CASSPQGNGNQPQHF. Variable domain in full (rest from reference TRBV18 and TRBJ1-5): NAGVMQNPRHLVRRRGQEARLRCSPMKGHSHVYWYRQLPEEGLKFMVYLQKENIIDESGMPKERFSAEFPKEGPSILRIQQVVRGDSAAYFCASSPQGNGNQPQHFGDGTRLSIL.

The chain joins TRBV19 to TRBJ2-1; tentative D call: TRBD2 (5 bases). Trimming shortened V by 0 bases and J by 4 bases, and 13 bases separated the two germline ends. Germline CDR1 reads LNHDA; CDR2 reads SQIVND (reference sequence). This CDR3 has 16 residues. CDR3 nucleotides: TGTGCCAGTAGTATAGATGAGGAGCGGAGTTACAATGAGCAGTTCTTC. This encodes CASSIDEERSYNEQFF. Together with reference TRBV19 and TRBJ2-1, the CDR3 gives the full variable domain: DGGITQSPKYLFRKEGQNVTLSCEQNLNHDAMYWYRQDPGQGLRLIYYSQIVNDFQKGDIAEGYSVSREKKESFPLTVTSAQKNPTAFYLCASSIDEERSYNEQFFGPGTRLTVL.

The V gene is TRBV12-3 or TRBV12-4, the J gene TRBJ2-1, with 10 bases identical to TRBD1. CDR3 length: 15 residues. V trimming: 6 bases; J trimming: 4 bases; junction bases outside the gene matches: 6. The CDR3 sequence: CASSPRQGAYNEQFF. CDR3 sequence (DNA): TGTGCCAGCAGCCCTCGACAGGGGGCTTACAATGAGCAGTTCTTC.

V is TRBV29-1 and J is TRBJ2-1, with D tentatively TRBD2 (6 bases). The V gene's germline CDR1 is SQVTM and CDR2 ANQGSEA. This CDR3 has 13 residues. Trimming took off 7 bases at V and 7 bases at J, with 17 bases between the two ends. CDR3 sequence reads: CSAGTLSGNEQFF. The CDR3 DNA reads TGCAGCGCTGGGACTTTAAGTGGTAATGAGCAGTTCTTC.

V and J are TRBV5-4 and TRBJ1-2; D perhaps matches TRBD1 (6 bases). Trimming took off 3 bases at V and 0 bases at J, with 12 bases between the two ends. Germline CDR1 reads SGHNT; CDR2 reads YYREEE (reference sequence). CDR3 size: 15 residues. The CDR3 here is CASSSPGQTNYGYTF. DNA of the CDR3: TGTGCCAGCAGCTCTCCCGGACAGACTAACTATGGCTACACCTTC.

V usage is TRBV24-1 and J usage is TRBJ2-3, with TRBD2 matching 8 bases. The V and J ends lost 8 bases and 3 bases, in that order; junction bases with no gene match: 3. The germline CDR1 and CDR2 sequences are KGHDR and SFDVKD. The CDR3 runs to 13 residues. The CDR3 spells CATMAGGTDTQYF. CDR3 coding DNA: TGTGCCACCATGGCGGGGGGAACAGATACGCAGTATTTT.

The gene calls are TRBV12-3 or TRBV12-4 and TRBJ1-5, with 8 positions matching TRBD1. The CDR3 is made up of 13 amino acids. The ends lost 7 bases at V and 5 bases at J; junction bases unmatched: 4. CDR3 loop: CASTLTGDQPQHF. DNA of the CDR3: TGTGCCAGCACCCTGACAGGGGATCAGCCCCAGCATTTT.